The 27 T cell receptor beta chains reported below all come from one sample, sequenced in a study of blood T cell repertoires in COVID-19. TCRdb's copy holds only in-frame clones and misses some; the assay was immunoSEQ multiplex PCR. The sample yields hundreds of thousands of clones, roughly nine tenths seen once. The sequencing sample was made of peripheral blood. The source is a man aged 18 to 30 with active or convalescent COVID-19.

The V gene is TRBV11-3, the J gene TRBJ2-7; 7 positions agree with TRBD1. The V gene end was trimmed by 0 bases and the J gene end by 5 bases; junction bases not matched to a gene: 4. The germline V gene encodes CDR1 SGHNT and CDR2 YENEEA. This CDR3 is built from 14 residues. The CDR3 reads CASSLEQGSDEQYF. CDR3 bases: TGTGCCAGCAGCTTAGAACAGGGGTCGGACGAGCAGTACTTC.

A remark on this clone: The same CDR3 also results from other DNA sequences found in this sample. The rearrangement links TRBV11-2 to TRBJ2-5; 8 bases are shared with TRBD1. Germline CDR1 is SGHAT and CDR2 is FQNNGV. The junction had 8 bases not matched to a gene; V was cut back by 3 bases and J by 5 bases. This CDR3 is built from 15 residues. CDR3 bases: TGTGCCAGCAGCTTCGGACAGGGACGAGGGGAGACCCAGTACTTC. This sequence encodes CASSFGQGRGETQYF.

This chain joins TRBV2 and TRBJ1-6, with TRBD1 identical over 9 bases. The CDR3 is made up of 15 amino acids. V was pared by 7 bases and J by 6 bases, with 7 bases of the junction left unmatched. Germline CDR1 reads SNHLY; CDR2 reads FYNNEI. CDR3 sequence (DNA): TGTGCCAGCATCCCCGGGACAGGGAGTAATTCACCCCTCCACTTT. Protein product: CASIPGTGSNSPLHF.

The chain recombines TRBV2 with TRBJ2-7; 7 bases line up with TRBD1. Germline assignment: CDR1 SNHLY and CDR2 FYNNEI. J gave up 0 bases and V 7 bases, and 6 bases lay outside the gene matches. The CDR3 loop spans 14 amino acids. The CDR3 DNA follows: TGTGCCAGCAAGACTGAGGGGGCCTCCTACGAGCAGTACTTC. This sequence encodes CASKTEGASYEQYF.

CDR3 sequence: CASSMIRGARVGYTF. The DNA for the CDR3 is TGTGCCAGTAGTATGATTAGGGGCGCTCGGGTTGGCTACACCTTC. The genes are TRBV19 and TRBJ1-2; the D gene is possibly TRBD1 (5 bases). The CDR3 loop spans 15 amino acids. V dropped 3 bases and J dropped 7 bases, with 18 bases sitting between them. Germline V gene lookup returns CDR1 LNHDA and CDR2 SQIVND (reference sequence).

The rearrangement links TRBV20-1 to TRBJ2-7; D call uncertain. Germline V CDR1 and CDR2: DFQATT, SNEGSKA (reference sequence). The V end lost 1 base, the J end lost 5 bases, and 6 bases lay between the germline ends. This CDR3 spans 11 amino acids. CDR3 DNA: TGCAGTGCTAGAGGCCCTAACGAGCAGTACTTC. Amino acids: CSARGPNEQYF.

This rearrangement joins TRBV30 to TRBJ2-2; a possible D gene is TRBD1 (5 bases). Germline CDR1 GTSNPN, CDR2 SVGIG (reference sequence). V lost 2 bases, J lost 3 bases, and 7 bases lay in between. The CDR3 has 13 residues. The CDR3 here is CAWSLRDTGELFF. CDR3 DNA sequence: TGTGCCTGGAGTCTCAGGGACACCGGGGAGCTGTTTTTT.

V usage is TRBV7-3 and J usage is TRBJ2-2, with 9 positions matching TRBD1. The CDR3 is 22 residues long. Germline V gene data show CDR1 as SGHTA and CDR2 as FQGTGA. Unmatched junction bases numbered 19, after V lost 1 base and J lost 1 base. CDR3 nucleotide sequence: TGTGCCAGCAGCTTAATCGGCCTTCGGGGACAGGGTCTAGCGGAGAACACCGGGGAGCTGTTTTTT. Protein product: CASSLIGLRGQGLAENTGELFF.

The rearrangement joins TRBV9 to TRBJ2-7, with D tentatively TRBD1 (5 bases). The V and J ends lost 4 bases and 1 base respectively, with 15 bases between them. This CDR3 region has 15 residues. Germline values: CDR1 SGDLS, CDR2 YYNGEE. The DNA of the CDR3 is TGTGCCAGCAGCTCAGTGGCAGGGTGGTCCTACGAGCAGTACTTC. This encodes CASSSVAGWSYEQYF.

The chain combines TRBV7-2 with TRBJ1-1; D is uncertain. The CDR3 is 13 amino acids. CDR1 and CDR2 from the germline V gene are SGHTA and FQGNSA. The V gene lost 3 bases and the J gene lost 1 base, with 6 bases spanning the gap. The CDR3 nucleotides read TGTGCCAGCAGCTTCGGTGAGAACACTGAAGCTTTCTTT. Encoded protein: CASSFGENTEAFF. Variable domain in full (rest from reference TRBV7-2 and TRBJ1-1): GAGVSQSPSNKVTEKGKDVELRCDPISGHTALYWYRQSLGQGLEFLIYFQGNSAPDKSGLPSDRFSAERTGGSVSTLTIQRTQQEDSAVYLCASSFGENTEAFFGQGTRLTVV.

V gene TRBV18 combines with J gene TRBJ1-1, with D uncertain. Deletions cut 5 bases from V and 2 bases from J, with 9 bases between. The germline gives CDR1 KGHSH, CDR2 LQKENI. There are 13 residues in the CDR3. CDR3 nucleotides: TGTGCCAGCTCAGAAGCGGGAAACACTGAAGCTTTCTTT. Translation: CASSEAGNTEAFF.

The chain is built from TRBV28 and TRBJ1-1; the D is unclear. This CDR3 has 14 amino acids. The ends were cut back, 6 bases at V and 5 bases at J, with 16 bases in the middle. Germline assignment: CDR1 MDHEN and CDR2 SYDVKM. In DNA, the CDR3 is TGTGCCAGCAGAGTAAGGAGGGAGGTGACTGAAGCTTTCTTT. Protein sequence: CASRVRREVTEAFF. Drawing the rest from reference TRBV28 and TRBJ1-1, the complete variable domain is DVKVTQSSRYLVKRTGEKVFLECVQDMDHENMFWYRQDPGLGLRLIYFSYDVKMKEKGDIPEGYSVSREKKERFSLILESASTNQTSMYLCASRVRREVTEAFFGQGTRLTVV.

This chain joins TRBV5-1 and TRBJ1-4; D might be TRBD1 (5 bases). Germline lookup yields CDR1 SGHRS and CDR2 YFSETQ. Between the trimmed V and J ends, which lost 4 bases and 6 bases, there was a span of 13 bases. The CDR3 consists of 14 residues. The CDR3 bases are TGCGCCAGCAGCCCGGGACTGGGGGATGAAAAACTGTTTTTT. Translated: CASSPGLGDEKLFF.

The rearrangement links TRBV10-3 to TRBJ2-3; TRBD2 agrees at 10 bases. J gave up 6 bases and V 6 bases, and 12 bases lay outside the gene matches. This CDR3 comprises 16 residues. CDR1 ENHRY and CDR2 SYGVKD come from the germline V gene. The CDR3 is CAISSLAGAPGDTQYF. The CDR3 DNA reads TGTGCCATCAGCTCCCTAGCGGGGGCCCCGGGGGATACGCAGTATTTT.

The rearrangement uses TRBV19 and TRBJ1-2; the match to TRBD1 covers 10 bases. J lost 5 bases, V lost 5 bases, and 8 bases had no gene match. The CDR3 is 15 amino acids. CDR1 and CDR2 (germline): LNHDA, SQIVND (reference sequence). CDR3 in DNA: TGTGCCAGTAGTTTCGAACCGGACAGGGGGTATGGCTACACCTTC. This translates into CASSFEPDRGYGYTF.

CDR3 bases: TGTGCCAGCAGTTTAGGGAGTGCGGGAGGCTACACCTTC. Translated, it gives CASSLGSAGGYTF. V gene TRBV28 combines with J gene TRBJ1-2; D unresolved. V gave up 2 bases and J gave up 8 bases, with 12 bases separating them. This CDR3 contains 13 residues. Per the germline V gene, CDR1 is MDHEN and CDR2 is SYDVKM.

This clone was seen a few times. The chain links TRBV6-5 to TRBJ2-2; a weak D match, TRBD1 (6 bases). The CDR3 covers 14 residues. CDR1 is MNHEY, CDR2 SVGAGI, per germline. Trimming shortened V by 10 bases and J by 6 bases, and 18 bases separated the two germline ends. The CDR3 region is CATIQGDGAGELFF. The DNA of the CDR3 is TGTGCCACGATACAGGGTGACGGGGCCGGGGAGCTGTTTTTT.

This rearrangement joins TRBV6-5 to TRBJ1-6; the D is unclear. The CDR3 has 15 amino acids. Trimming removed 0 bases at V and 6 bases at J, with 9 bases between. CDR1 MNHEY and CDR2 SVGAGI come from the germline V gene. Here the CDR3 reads CASSYSLGSNSPLHF. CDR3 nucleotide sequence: TGTGCCAGCAGTTACTCGCTGGGGAGTAATTCACCCCTCCACTTT.

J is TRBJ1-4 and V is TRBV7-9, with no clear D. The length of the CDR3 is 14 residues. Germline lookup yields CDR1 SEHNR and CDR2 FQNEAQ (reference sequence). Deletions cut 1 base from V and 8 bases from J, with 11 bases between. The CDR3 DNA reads TGTGCCAGCAGCTTAGACAGATTGCAGGAAAAACTGTTTTTT. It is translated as CASSLDRLQEKLFF.

This chain's CDR3 is CASSRRTAATNEKLFF. CDR3 DNA: TGTGCCAGCAGTCGACGGACAGCTGCAACTAATGAAAAACTGTTTTTT. J is TRBJ1-4 and V is TRBV27, with D perhaps TRBD1 (6 bases). V was clipped by 5 bases and J by 0 bases, with 13 bases between them. The CDR3 length is 16 residues. CDR1 is MNHEY and CDR2 is SMNVEV in the germline V gene (reference sequence).

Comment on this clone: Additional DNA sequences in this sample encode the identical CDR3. For the CDR3, the DNA is TGTGCCAGCAGTCGGGACAGGGGCTATGGCTACACCTTC. The encoded protein is CASSRDRGYGYTF. The chain joins TRBV6-5 to TRBJ1-2; TRBD1 matches at 10 bases. CDR1 and CDR2 from the germline V gene are MNHEY and SVGAGI. The CDR3 covers 13 residues. Germline trimming cut 5 bases from V and 4 bases from J; bases unmatched to any gene: 1.

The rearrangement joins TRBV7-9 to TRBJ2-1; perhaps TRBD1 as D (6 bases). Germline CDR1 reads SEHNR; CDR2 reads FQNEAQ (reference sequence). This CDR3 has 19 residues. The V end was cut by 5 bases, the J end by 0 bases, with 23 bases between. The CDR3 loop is CASSPLIPTGGSSYNEQFF. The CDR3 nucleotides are TGTGCCAGCAGCCCCCTCATTCCGACAGGCGGTAGCTCCTACAATGAGCAGTTCTTC.

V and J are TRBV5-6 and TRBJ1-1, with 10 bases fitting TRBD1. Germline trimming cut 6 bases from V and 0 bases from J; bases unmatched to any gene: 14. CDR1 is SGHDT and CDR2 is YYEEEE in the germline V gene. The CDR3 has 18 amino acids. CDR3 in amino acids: CASNVRTGGDFLNTEAFF. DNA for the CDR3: TGTGCCAGCAACGTCCGGACAGGGGGAGATTTCTTGAACACTGAAGCTTTCTTT.

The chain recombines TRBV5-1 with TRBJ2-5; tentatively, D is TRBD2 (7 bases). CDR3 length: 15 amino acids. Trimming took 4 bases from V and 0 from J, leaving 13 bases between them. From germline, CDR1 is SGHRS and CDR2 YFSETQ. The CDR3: CASSPQGGYQETQYF. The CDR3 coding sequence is TGCGCCAGCAGCCCACAGGGAGGGTACCAAGAGACCCAGTACTTC.

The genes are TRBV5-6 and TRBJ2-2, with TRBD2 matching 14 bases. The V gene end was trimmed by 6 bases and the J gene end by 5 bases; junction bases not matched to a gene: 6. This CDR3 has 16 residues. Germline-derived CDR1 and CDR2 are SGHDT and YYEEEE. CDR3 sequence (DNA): TGTGCCAGCACCGCGGGACTAGCGGGAGATACCGGGGAGCTGTTTTTT. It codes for CASTAGLAGDTGELFF. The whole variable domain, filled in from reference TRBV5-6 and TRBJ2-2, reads DAGVTQSPTHLIKTRGQQVTLRCSPKSGHDTVSWYQQALGQGPQFIFQYYEEEERQRGNFPDRFSGHQFPNYSSELNVNALLLGDSALYLCASTAGLAGDTGELFFGEGSRLTVL.

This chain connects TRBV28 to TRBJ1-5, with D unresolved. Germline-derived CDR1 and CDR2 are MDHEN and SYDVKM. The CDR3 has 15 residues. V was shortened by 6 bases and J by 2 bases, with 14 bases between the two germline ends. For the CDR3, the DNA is TGTGCCAGCAGACCCTCCGGAGTCGGCAATCAGCCCCAGCATTTT. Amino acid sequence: CASRPSGVGNQPQHF.

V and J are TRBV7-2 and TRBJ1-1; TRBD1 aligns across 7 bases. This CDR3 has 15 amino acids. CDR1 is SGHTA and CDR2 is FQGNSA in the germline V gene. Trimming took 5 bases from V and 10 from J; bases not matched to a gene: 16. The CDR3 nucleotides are TGTGCCAGCAGCCCAGGTGGGGACAGATACGGTAGAGCTTTCTTT. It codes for CASSPGGDRYGRAFF.